This T cell receptor beta chain derives from a study of early T cells in non-severe SARS-CoV-2 infection. Across the study: Sequencing of bulk RNA from unsorted whole blood was done, without chain pairing.

The germline V gene has CDR1 SQVTM and CDR2 ANQGSEA. The V segment lost 3 bases and the J segment 3 bases; nucleotides outside the gene matches: 5. CDR3 length: 14 amino acids. Tagging with unique molecular identifiers was applied to individual cDNA molecules. TCRdb re-derived calls from the 5' RACE reads in MiXCR, one entry per CDR3 protein. The repertoire holds 66,000 or so distinct CDR3 sequences, with roughly 13% as singletons. Sequenced material: whole blood. The V and J genes are TRBV29-1 and TRBJ1-1, with 9 bases lining up with TRBD1. The TCR sequence derives from an adult who was a healthcare worker with PCR-confirmed SARS-CoV-2 infection or an uninfected control (not recorded which). This chain's CDR3 is CSVDGGTGYTEAFF. The CDR3 DNA sequence: TGCAGCGTTGATGGGGGGACAGGGTACACTGAAGCTTTCTTT.